This is a list of T cell receptor beta chains from one sample in a study of STAT5B mutations in CD4+ large granular lymphocyte leukemia. Data came from immunoSEQ multiplex PCR; TCRdb stores just in-frame clones and leaves some out. The sample holds under 30,000 clones, roughly 75% seen once. Material: CD4+ T cells from blood buffy coats. These receptors came from a human donor in good health. The CDR3 runs from the conserved cysteine through the conserved F or W. A D gene is named only where the DNA matches it firmly. Not every row has a clone size; where given, it reads once, few, many or a size class.

D	size	V	J	CDR3	DNA
.	.	TRBV7-6	TRBJ1-2	CASSFGQSYGYTF	TGTGCCAGCAGCTTCGGACAGAGCTATGGCTACACCTTC
.	.	TRBV19	TRBJ1-2	CASSIQELYGYTF	TGTGCCAGTAGTATACAGGAATTATATGGCTACACCTTC
.	few	TRBV7-2	TRBJ1-6	CASSLRQGRNSPLHF	TGTGCCAGCAGCTTAAGGCAGGGGCGAAATTCACCCCTCCACTTT
.	.	TRBV7-9	TRBJ2-7	CASSLGAGIDEQYF	TGTGCCAGCAGCTTAGGGGCAGGGATCGACGAGCAGTACTTC
TRBD2	.	TRBV27	TRBJ2-7	CASSLLAGGALSSYEQYF	TGTGCCAGCAGCCTACTAGCGGGAGGCGCCCTTAGCTCCTACGAGCAGTACTTC
TRBD1	once	TRBV7-2	TRBJ2-6	CASSYQGAGANVLTF	TGTGCCAGCAGCTACCAGGGGGCTGGGGCCAACGTCCTGACTTTC
.	.	TRBV2	TRBJ2-5	CASVGGTGRVETQYF	TGTGCCAGCGTGGGGGGAACAGGGCGGGTAGAGACCCAGTACTTC
.	medium-sized	TRBV7-8	TRBJ1-2	CASSQGQAVGYTF	TGTGCCAGCAGCCAGGGCCAAGCCGTTGGCTACACCTTC
.	.	TRBV7-2	TRBJ2-7	CASSLSRLYEQYF	TGTGCCAGCAGCTTAAGCCGCCTCTACGAGCAGTACTTC
.	.	TRBV27	TRBJ2-7	CASSFLHAVGHRIYEQYF	TGTGCCAGCAGTTTCCTCCATGCAGTGGGCCATAGAATTTACGAGCAGTACTTC
TRBD1	.	TRBV6-5	TRBJ2-5	CASRPPGQGRETQYF	TGTGCCAGCAGGCCTCCGGGACAGGGTAGAGAGACCCAGTACTTC
.	once	TRBV7-8	TRBJ2-1	CASKSPTSSNNEQFF	TGTGCCAGCAAATCCCCAACTAGCTCGAACAATGAGCAGTTCTTC
TRBD2	.	TRBV5-5	TRBJ2-1	CASSITSGSSNEQFF	TGTGCCAGCAGCATCACTAGCGGGAGCTCCAATGAGCAGTTCTTC
.	.	TRBV7-2	TRBJ2-2	CASSLTANTGELFF	TGTGCCAGCAGCTTAACTGCGAACACCGGGGAGCTGTTTTTT
.	.	TRBV14	TRBJ2-2	CASSQWTDTGELFF	TGTGCCAGCAGCCAATGGACTGACACCGGGGAGCTGTTTTTT
.	.	TRBV28	TRBJ2-1	CASTGDLYNEQFF	TGTGCCAGCACCGGGGACCTCTACAATGAGCAGTTCTTC
TRBD1	.	TRBV5-4	TRBJ2-7	CASSLTVTGSYEQYF	TGTGCCAGCAGCTTGACGGTGACAGGGTCTTACGAGCAGTACTTC
.	.	TRBV5-6	TRBJ2-1	CASSLQEWDEQFF	TGTGCCAGCAGCTTACAGGAATGGGATGAGCAGTTCTTC
TRBD1	.	TRBV19	TRBJ1-1	CASSIVRGGQGGRTEAFF	TGTGCCAGTAGTATAGTCAGGGGGGGGCAGGGAGGTCGCACTGAAGCTTTCTTT
.	.	TRBV5-1	TRBJ1-2	CASSLAGGTYTF	TGCGCCAGCAGCTTGGCCGGGGGGACCTACACCTTC
.	few	TRBV9	TRBJ2-1	CASSVGGTFNEQFF	TGTGCCAGCAGCGTGGGTGGGACATTTAATGAGCAGTTCTTC
.	few	TRBV30	TRBJ1-5	CAWAGAGLGNQPQHF	TGTGCCTGGGCCGGGGCAGGGTTAGGCAATCAGCCCCAGCATTTT
TRBD1	.	TRBV28	TRBJ1-2	CATSFWDRDDYGYTF	TGTGCCACCTCCTTTTGGGACAGGGATGACTATGGCTACACCTTC
.	.	TRBV7-9	TRBJ1-1	CASSLGGGLTAMNTEAFF	TGTGCCAGCAGCTTAGGGGGGGGTCTTACAGCTATGAACACTGAAGCTTTCTTT
.	.	TRBV9	TRBJ1-2	CASSVDQTNYGYTF	TGTGCCAGCAGCGTAGACCAGACTAACTATGGCTACACCTTC
.	few	TRBV29-1	TRBJ1-1	CSVNGGIEAFF	TGCAGCGTCAATGGGGGGATTGAAGCTTTCTTT
TRBD1	.	TRBV6-5	TRBJ1-2	CASSYPGTAPDGYTF	TGTGCCAGCAGTTACCCCGGGACAGCACCAGATGGCTACACCTTC
.	.	TRBV18	TRBJ2-3	CASSPPTGGTFPADTQYF	TGTGCCAGCTCACCACCGACCGGGGGTACCTTCCCGGCAGATACGCAGTATTTT
.	.	TRBV28	TRBJ2-7	CASSLYTGFSIYEQYF	TGTGCCAGCAGTTTATATACAGGGTTCAGTATTTACGAGCAGTACTTC
.	.	TRBV19	TRBJ1-2	CASGQSYGYTF	TGTGCCAGTGGTCAGAGCTATGGCTACACCTTC
.	once	TRBV7-8	TRBJ1-2	CASSLGGTYSSGYTF	TGTGCCAGCAGCTTAGGCGGGACCTATAGCTCTGGCTACACCTTC